The 8 T cell receptor beta chains below come from one sample, sequenced in a study of response to subunit inactivated influenza vaccine. A single record per CDR3 protein comes from TCRdb applying MiXCR to the RT-PCR reads. This table holds under 800,000 distinct CDR3 sequences, 11% to 15% found once. The material sequenced was PBMCs from blood, taken roughly 15 days before vaccination. The receptors were gathered from a man between 50 and 59 years old who received an inactivated influenza vaccine.

The rearrangement joins TRBV7-2 to TRBJ2-1; D not resolved. The CDR3 is made up of 16 amino acids. CDR1 and CDR2 from the germline V gene are SGHTA and FQGNSA. Trimming stripped 5 bases from V and 2 bases from J, with 16 bases between. In DNA, the CDR3 is TGTGCCAGCAGCCCCCAGTCCCCTTTCGCCTACAATGAGCAGTTCTTC. It specifies CASSPQSPFAYNEQFF.

This clonotype was counted between two and nine times. The chain is built from TRBV20-1 and TRBJ2-7; 11 bases agree with TRBD2. This CDR3 contains 18 residues. In germline, CDR1 is DFQATT, CDR2 SNEGSKA (reference sequence). Trimming at V came to 0 bases and at J to 3 bases, leaving 13 bases not matched to a gene. The CDR3 protein is CSARDRLDISGGGYEQYF. CDR3 nucleotides: TGCAGTGCTAGAGATCGACTAGATATTAGCGGGGGGGGCTACGAGCAGTACTTC.

This clonotype was seen only a few times. The chain uses TRBV7-2 and TRBJ2-7, with 11 nucleotides matching TRBD2. V was pared by 5 bases and J by 1 base, with 4 bases of the junction left unmatched. Per the germline V gene, CDR1 is SGHTA and CDR2 is FQGNSA. This CDR3 has 15 amino acids. Written as DNA, the CDR3 is TGTGCCAGCAGCGCGAGGACTAGCGGGTCCTACGAGCAGTACTTC. Translated, it gives CASSARTSGSYEQYF.

This clonotype was detected a few times. V usage is TRBV10-3 and J usage is TRBJ1-2; D gene unclear. Trimming pared 2 bases from V and 1 base from J, leaving 8 bases between. Germline lookup yields CDR1 ENHRY and CDR2 SYGVKD. The CDR3 runs to 14 residues. This CDR3 is CAISEKESNYGYTF. CDR3 sequence (DNA): TGTGCCATCAGTGAGAAGGAGAGTAACTATGGCTACACCTTC.

This clonotype was observed a few times. This chain connects TRBV12-3 or TRBV12-4 to TRBJ2-7; D perhaps matches TRBD2 (6 bases). Trimming shortened V by 5 bases and J by 5 bases, and 16 bases separated the two germline ends. The CDR3 is made up of 14 amino acids. Here the CDR3 DNA reads TGTGCCAGCAGTATCCGACTAGACGGCAACGAGCAGTACTTC. Its protein is CASSIRLDGNEQYF.

The V and J genes are TRBV12-3 or TRBV12-4 and TRBJ2-7, with TRBD1 matching over 9 bases. V dropped 6 bases and J dropped 4; count of bases not matched to a gene: 4. The CDR3 runs 13 residues. For the CDR3, the DNA is TGTGCCAGCAGGCGGACAGGGGAATACGAGCAGTACTTC. Protein sequence: CASRRTGEYEQYF.

This clonotype was recorded many times. This sequence joins TRBV18 and TRBJ2-7; 8 nucleotides line up with TRBD1. The CDR3 is 14 residues long. V lost 1 base to trimming and J lost 3 bases; unmatched junction nucleotides: 2. The germline V gene has CDR1 KGHSH and CDR2 LQKENI. The CDR3 DNA reads as TGTGCCAGCTCACCACTAGGACAGGGCTACGAGCAGTACTTC. Translated, it gives CASSPLGQGYEQYF.

This clonotype was seen more than once but under ten times. The J gene is TRBJ2-1, the V gene TRBV11-2; D is possibly TRBD1 (5 bases). Between the trimmed V and J ends, which lost 2 bases and 3 bases, there was a span of 17 bases. The CDR3 consists of 17 residues. Germline V gene sequence: CDR1 SGHAT, CDR2 FQNNGV. The CDR3 region is CASSLLAGRASYNEQFF. CDR3 sequence (DNA): TGTGCCAGCAGCTTACTCGCCGGCAGGGCGAGCTACAATGAGCAGTTCTTC.